The rows below give T cell receptor beta chains drawn from one sample of a study of blood T cell repertoires in COVID-19. Libraries were prepared by immunoSEQ multiplex PCR; TCRdb keeps only in-frame clonotypes and omits some of them. Of some 200,000 clones in the sample, roughly 89% were seen once. Sequencing used peripheral blood. The receptors here all came from a woman aged 70-85 years with COVID-19, enrolled during active disease. CDR3s include the opening cysteine and the closing phenylalanine or tryptophan. D genes are given only for firm matches. Some rows mark clone size as missing; the rest say once, few, many or name a class of expanded clone.

size	length	V	J	D	DNA	CDR3
NA	15	TRBV27	TRBJ1-1	TRBD1	TGTGCCAGCAGTTTCCGGACAGGGATGAACACTGAAGCTTTCTTT	CASSFRTGMNTEAFF
NA	15	TRBV19	TRBJ1-5	NA	TGTGCCAGTAGTCAAACCACAGGTTACAATCAGCCCCAGCATTTT	CASSQTTGYNQPQHF
NA	14	TRBV27	TRBJ2-7	NA	TGTGCCAGCAGTTTACGGGAGAGCTCCTACGAGCAGTACTTC	CASSLRESSYEQYF
NA	15	TRBV18	TRBJ2-5	NA	TGTGCCAGCTCACCATGGGGAGGAATCCAAGAGACCCAGTACTTC	CASSPWGGIQETQYF
once	17	TRBV5-4	TRBJ1-5	NA	TGTGCCAGCAGCTTGGCCTTTCTAGCGGGTGACACAGATACGCAGCATTTT	CASSLAFLAGDTDTQHF
NA	15	TRBV21-1	TRBJ2-7	NA	TGTGCCAGCAGCAAAAACGCGTCTTTACTTTACGAGCAGTACTTC	CASSKNASLLYEQYF
few	13	TRBV5-1	TRBJ2-7	TRBD2	TGCGCCAGCAGGAGCGGGAGTGCCTACGAGCAGTACTTC	CASRSGSAYEQYF
NA	15	TRBV28	TRBJ2-7	NA	TGTGCCAGCAGTGGATCAAGGCAGGCCTTCTACGAGCAGTACTTC	CASSGSRQAFYEQYF
NA	14	TRBV5-4	TRBJ2-7	NA	TGTGCCAGCAGCCCCGAAGGGGGTGGGTACGAGCAGTACTTC	CASSPEGGGYEQYF
NA	15	TRBV19	TRBJ1-1	NA	TGTGCCAGTAGAGCTGCACAGGGAGCGGTCGCTGAAGCTTTCTTT	CASRAAQGAVAEAFF
NA	13	TRBV12-3/TRBV12-4	TRBJ2-1	NA	TGTGCCAGCAGGCTGGCCTTAACCGATGAGCAGTTCTTC	CASRLALTDEQFF
NA	18	TRBV4-1	TRBJ2-7	TRBD1	TGCGCCAGCAGCCAAGATCGGATAACCGGGACAGGGGGGAACGAGCAGTACTTC	CASSQDRITGTGGNEQYF
NA	14	TRBV7-3	TRBJ2-3	NA	TGTGCCAGCAGCTTACCCGGGAGTGCAGATACGCAGTATTTT	CASSLPGSADTQYF
NA	14	TRBV5-4	TRBJ2-7	TRBD1	TGTGCCAGCAGCTGGGGGACAGGGGGCTACGAGCAGTACTTC	CASSWGTGGYEQYF
NA	18	TRBV27	TRBJ2-1	NA	TGTGCCAGCAGTCCCCCTTTTTACGAACCGACAGGTGGCAATGAGCAGTTCTTC	CASSPPFYEPTGGNEQFF
NA	15	TRBV6-7	TRBJ2-5	NA	TGTGCCAGCAGCCCCGACAGGTTTTTGTTGGAGACCCAGTACTTC	CASSPDRFLLETQYF
NA	15	TRBV6-5	TRBJ2-7	NA	TGTGCCAGCAGCTCCAGGGCCGGTGGGTTTTACGAGCAGTACTTC	CASSSRAGGFYEQYF
NA	16	TRBV7-2	TRBJ1-4	NA	TGTGCCAGCAGCTTAGTGGGCGGGCAGGAAAATGAAAAACTGTTTTTT	CASSLVGGQENEKLFF
few	16	TRBV7-2	TRBJ2-1	NA	TGTGCCAGCAGCCCCCAGCCGGGAAAGGGCTACAATGAGCAGTTCTTC	CASSPQPGKGYNEQFF
NA	14	TRBV7-9	TRBJ1-2	TRBD1	TGTGCCAGCAGCTTAGGTGGGACAGGGTCTGGCTACACCTTC	CASSLGGTGSGYTF
once	16	TRBV20-1	TRBJ2-5	TRBD1	TGCAGTGCTAGTCATCCGTGGGGGACAGGGGCAGAGACCCAGTACTTC	CSASHPWGTGAETQYF
NA	15	TRBV20-1	TRBJ2-3	NA	TGCAGTGCTAGTCTTCCAGTCTCTAGCACAGATACGCAGTATTTT	CSASLPVSSTDTQYF
NA	15	TRBV27	TRBJ2-7	TRBD2	TGTGCCAGCAGTCTCCTAGCGGGAGTTGTGTACGAGCAGTACTTC	CASSLLAGVVYEQYF
NA	14	TRBV24-1	TRBJ2-5	TRBD2	TGTGCCACCAGTCCAGCGGGAGGGCAAGAGACCCAGTACTTC	CATSPAGGQETQYF
NA	13	TRBV6-5	TRBJ2-7	TRBD1	TGTGCCAGCAGTAGACAGGGGGCGAGTGAGCAGTACTTC	CASSRQGASEQYF
NA	15	TRBV28	TRBJ2-1	TRBD1	TGTGCCAGCAGTTTTGGGGACAGGGCCTACAATGAGCAGTTCTTC	CASSFGDRAYNEQFF
once	17	TRBV19	TRBJ1-1	TRBD1	TGTGCCAGTAGTATAGCCAATGGGCCGGGACAGGGGGCTGAAGCTTTCTTT	CASSIANGPGQGAEAFF
NA	14	TRBV28	TRBJ1-4	NA	TGTGCCAGCAGTTTGGCCCCAACTAATGAAAAACTGTTTTTT	CASSLAPTNEKLFF
NA	13	TRBV11-2	TRBJ2-7	NA	TGTGCCAGCAGCTGGGGAGCCTCCTACGAGCAGTACTTC	CASSWGASYEQYF
few	14	TRBV29-1	TRBJ2-7	TRBD2	TGCAGCGTTGACTTTGCGGGAGGGTCCTACGAGCAGTACTTC	CSVDFAGGSYEQYF
NA	19	TRBV2	TRBJ2-3	NA	TGTGCCAGCAGCCCCCGCTCTCGAAGGAGGAGAGAGGGCACAGATACGCAGTATTTT	CASSPRSRRRREGTDTQYF
NA	14	TRBV6-2/TRBV6-3	TRBJ1-2	NA	TGTGCCAGCAGTTTCCCGGGATCTCACTATGGCTACACCTTC	CASSFPGSHYGYTF
NA	18	TRBV15	TRBJ1-6	NA	TGTGCCACCAGCAGCTTTCAGGGAGCAGGGGTAGGGGATTCACCCCTCCACTTT	CATSSFQGAGVGDSPLHF
few	15	TRBV29-1	TRBJ1-4	TRBD1	TGCAGCGTAGGGACAGGGGGGGCAACTAATGAAAAACTGTTTTTT	CSVGTGGATNEKLFF
NA	15	TRBV3-1/TRBV3-2	TRBJ1-5	TRBD1	TGTGCCAGCAGCATCACTACAGGGGCTAATCAGCCCCAGCATTTT	CASSITTGANQPQHF
NA	14	TRBV4-2	TRBJ1-1	TRBD1	TGTGCCAGCAGCCGAAGGGACAGGGAAACTGAAGCTTTCTTT	CASSRRDRETEAFF
once	14	TRBV29-1	TRBJ2-7	TRBD1	TGCAGCGTGGCTGGGGACAGGACCGGCTACGAGCAGTACTTC	CSVAGDRTGYEQYF
few	17	TRBV19	TRBJ2-2	TRBD2	TGTGCCAGTAGCCGGACTAGCGGGAGGCAGAACACCGGGGAGCTGTTTTTT	CASSRTSGRQNTGELFF
once	15	TRBV27	TRBJ2-7	NA	TGTGCCAGCATTGCTACGCGCGGACATACCTACGAGCAGTACTTC	CASIATRGHTYEQYF
NA	13	TRBV11-1	TRBJ2-3	NA	TGTGCCAGCAGCTTTAGTTGGACAGATACGCAGTATTTT	CASSFSWTDTQYF
NA	15	TRBV7-2	TRBJ1-5	TRBD1	TGTGCCAGCAGCATAGAAGGGACAGGGCACCAGCCCCAGCATTTT	CASSIEGTGHQPQHF
once	17	TRBV30	TRBJ1-2	TRBD1	TGTGCCTGGAGCGCTGGACAGGGGGGAGATTTTAACTATGGCTACACCTTC	CAWSAGQGGDFNYGYTF
few	17	TRBV5-1	TRBJ2-1	TRBD2	TGCGCCAGCAGCTCATCACTCCGGGAGGGCCTGCGCAATGAGCAGTTCTTC	CASSSSLREGLRNEQFF
few	13	TRBV29-1	TRBJ2-2	NA	TGCAGCGTTGACAGGGGTTACACCGGGGAGCTGTTTTTT	CSVDRGYTGELFF
NA	13	TRBV9	TRBJ2-7	NA	TGTGCCAGCAGAATACAGGGTTCCTACGAGCAGTACTTC	CASRIQGSYEQYF
once	14	TRBV29-1	TRBJ2-5	TRBD1	TGCAGCGTGAATGACAGGGTTAAGCAAGAGACCCAGTACTTC	CSVNDRVKQETQYF
NA	13	TRBV7-8	TRBJ2-3	NA	TGTGCCAGCAGCTTAGCGAGTCCAGATACGCAGTATTTT	CASSLASPDTQYF
NA	12	TRBV2	TRBJ2-2	NA	TGTGCCACCAGGAGGTACACCGGGGAGCTGTTTTTT	CATRRYTGELFF